The clone carrying this T cell receptor (beta chain) appeared once. Trimming left V 1 base short and J 7 bases short, with 14 bases between. The V gene's germline CDR1 is SQVTM and CDR2 ANQGSEA. The CDR3 consists of 14 residues. The sample belongs to a study of technical replicates of blood from a few donors. Sequenced by immunoSEQ multiplex PCR; TCRdb stores in-frame clones only, minus some. The repertoire holds around 70,000 clones, with roughly 92% as singletons. This clonotype was obtained from a human donor in good health. The genes are TRBV29-1 and TRBJ2-1; possible D gene TRBD2, 5 bases. Sample: T cells isolated from PBMCs. The CDR3 nucleotides read TGCAGCGTTGAAGCTCGCCGCGGGCCTAATGAGCAGTTCTTC. As protein: CSVEARRGPNEQFF.